The T cell receptor (beta chain) described here comes from a study of identical twins. TCRdb analysed the 5' RACE reads with MiXCR anew, one entry per CDR3 protein. This table has some 660,000 distinct CDR3 sequences, 8.6% appearing once. Separately, the same data were catalogued under a study of yellow fever vaccine responses in identical twins.

This clonotype was obtained from a woman aged 18-30 years in good health. Material for sequencing was PBMCs.

The DNA of the CDR3 is TGTGCCAGCAGCCAAAGCGGGAGCCGGGATACGCAGTATTTT. Translating it yields CASSQSGSRDTQYF. The chain combines TRBV6-1 with TRBJ2-3, with TRBD2 matching over 8 bases. The CDR3 has 14 amino acids. The junction had 8 bases not matched to a gene; V was cut back by 6 bases and J by 6 bases. The V gene's germline CDR1 is MNHNS and CDR2 SASEGT.